The 21 T cell receptor beta chains below all came from one sample that was sequenced in a study of T cell responses to AZD1222 COVID-19 vaccine. Produced via immunoSEQ multiplex PCR; TCRdb's table is partial and in-frame only. The sample holds about 180,000 clones, 88% seen once. The sample in question was peripheral blood, obtained on day 0 of AZD1222 vaccination. These receptors all come from an adult in good health.

This clone was detected only a few times. This sequence joins TRBV14 and TRBJ2-5; possibly TRBD1 for D (5 bases). The germline V gene encodes CDR1 SGHDN and CDR2 FVKESK. The CDR3 spans 13 residues. V lost 2 bases, J lost 5 bases, and 9 bases lay in between. Here the CDR3 DNA reads TGTGCCAGCAGCCAATTGGGGCGGGAGACCCAGTACTTC. Translation: CASSQLGRETQYF.

The chain recombines TRBV28 with TRBJ1-4; 8 bases fit TRBD1. Germline assignment: CDR1 MDHEN and CDR2 SYDVKM. V was pared by 6 bases and J by 8 bases, with 20 bases of the junction left unmatched. The CDR3 contains 18 residues. CDR3 region: CASRSTMGSGGVREKLFF. CDR3 bases: TGTGCCAGCAGGTCCACTATGGGCTCAGGGGGCGTTAGAGAAAAACTGTTTTTT.

The V call is TRBV3-1 (or the pseudogene TRBV3-2), the J call TRBJ1-1; D not certain. The V end was cut by 4 bases, the J end by 1 base, with 7 bases between. The CDR3 length is 13 residues. The V gene's germline CDR1 is LGHDT and CDR2 YNNKEL (reference sequence). The CDR3 nucleotides are TGTGCCAGCAGCCTCGCACAGAACACTGAAGCTTTCTTT. Translated: CASSLAQNTEAFF.

The rearrangement joins TRBV30 to TRBJ1-1; no clear D. The CDR3 spans 12 residues. V lost 0 bases and J 8 bases, leaving 10 bases between the germline ends. The germline V gene has CDR1 GTSNPN and CDR2 SVGIG (reference sequence). In DNA, the CDR3 is TGTGCCTGGAGTGTGAGGCGGGCCGAAGCTTTCTTT. Protein sequence: CAWSVRRAEAFF.

The V gene is TRBV4-2, the J gene TRBJ1-2; D is possibly TRBD1 (5 bases). This CDR3 spans 15 amino acids. V was trimmed by 2 bases and J by 3 bases, leaving 13 bases between them. In germline, CDR1 is LGHNA, CDR2 YNFKEQ. DNA of the CDR3: TGTGCCAGCAGCCAATCAGACAGACTCGACTATGGCTACACCTTC. This translates into CASSQSDRLDYGYTF.

The CDR3 DNA follows: TGTGCCAGCAGCGCGGGACAGGGAAACACCATATATTTT. Translated: CASSAGQGNTIYF. The chain has TRBV11-1 and TRBJ1-3; 7 positions match TRBD1. Germline values: CDR1 SGHAT, CDR2 FQDESV (reference sequence). The CDR3 sequence is 13 residues long. Trimming removed 5 bases from V and 4 bases from J; junction bases left unmatched: 2.

The chain employs TRBV9 and TRBJ1-1, with D possibly being TRBD1 (5 bases). The CDR3 runs to 14 residues. CDR1 and CDR2 from the germline V gene are SGDLS and YYNGEE. V was trimmed by 2 bases and J by 1 base, leaving 9 bases between them. The CDR3 protein is CASSVRQTNTEAFF. The CDR3, as DNA: TGTGCCAGCAGCGTTAGACAGACGAACACTGAAGCTTTCTTT. Looking up the rest from reference TRBV9 and TRBJ1-1 gives the full variable domain: DSGVTQTPKHLITATGQRVTLRCSPRSGDLSVYWYQQSLDQGLQFLIQYYNGEERAKGNILERFSAQQFPDLHSELNLSSLELGDSALYFCASSVRQTNTEAFFGQGTRLTVV.

This chain joins TRBV2 and TRBJ2-6; the D gene is possibly TRBD1 (5 bases). The V end lost 5 bases, the J end lost 5 bases, and 13 bases lay between the germline ends. This CDR3 comprises 15 residues. Germline-derived CDR1 and CDR2 are SNHLY and FYNNEI. CDR3 residues: CASSTGTGRANVLTF. DNA for the CDR3: TGTGCCAGCAGTACAGGAACCGGTCGGGCCAACGTCCTGACTTTC.

This rearrangement joins TRBV7-9 to TRBJ2-7, with a possible D match to TRBD2 (6 bases). The ends were cut back, 5 bases at V and 4 bases at J, with 21 bases in the middle. CDR3 size: 16 residues. CDR1 is SEHNR and CDR2 is FQNEAQ in the germline V gene (reference sequence). The CDR3 coding sequence is TGTGCCAGCAGCCCCGCCCGGGCGGGGAACAAATACGAGCAGTACTTC. It is translated as CASSPARAGNKYEQYF.

This clone has just one count. V is TRBV28 and J is TRBJ1-6; perhaps TRBD1 as D (5 bases). Germline CDR1 reads MDHEN; CDR2 reads SYDVKM. Trimming left V 3 bases short and J 8 bases short, with 17 bases between. The CDR3 totals 16 residues. The CDR3 bases are TGTGCCAGCAGTTTTCTAAGGGGCCCTGGGGATTCACCCCTCCACTTT. Translating it yields CASSFLRGPGDSPLHF.

This clone was detected only a few times. The V gene is TRBV15, the J gene TRBJ1-1; D is uncertain. Looked up from germline, CDR1 is LNHNV and CDR2 is YYDKDF (reference sequence). The V and J ends lost 0 bases and 3 bases respectively, with 8 bases between them. This CDR3 contains 14 residues. The CDR3 spells CATSRDAMDTEAFF. The CDR3 region has the DNA TGTGCCACCAGCAGAGATGCAATGGACACTGAAGCTTTCTTT.

This CDR3 is CATSRDPGLSTDTQYF. The CDR3 nucleotides are TGTGCCACCAGCAGAGATCCAGGACTTAGCACAGATACGCAGTATTTT. J is TRBJ2-3 and V is TRBV15; possibly TRBD2 for D (5 bases). V dropped 0 bases and J dropped 0 bases, with 10 bases sitting between them. Germline-derived CDR1 and CDR2 are LNHNV and YYDKDF (reference sequence). This CDR3 has 16 residues.

The chain combines TRBV27 with TRBJ1-1; possibly TRBD1 for D (5 bases). Germline CDR1 and CDR2: MNHEY and SMNVEV (reference sequence). Between the trimmed V and J ends, which lost 5 bases and 4 bases, there was a span of 20 bases. This CDR3 is built from 16 residues. The CDR3 sequence is CASSRPGWQGGTEAFF. In nucleotides, the CDR3 is TGTGCCAGCAGTCGACCGGGGTGGCAGGGAGGCACTGAAGCTTTCTTT.

The chain couples TRBV11-2 to TRBJ1-2; TRBD1 agrees at 7 bases. This CDR3 has 13 amino acids. CDR1 is SGHAT and CDR2 is FQNNGV in the germline V gene. Losses at the gene ends were 3 bases for V and 10 bases for J; bases not matched to a gene: 8. The CDR3: CASSFPGTATYTF. DNA for the CDR3: TGTGCCAGCAGCTTTCCCGGGACAGCTACCTACACCTTC.

The chain uses TRBV14 and TRBJ2-7; 10 positions match TRBD1. The V and J ends lost 4 bases and 8 bases, in that order; junction bases with no gene match: 11. Germline values: CDR1 SGHDN, CDR2 FVKESK. This CDR3 comprises 15 residues. DNA for the CDR3: TGTGCCAGCAGCCGGACAGGGGGTGGAACTAAGCAGCAGTACTTC. This translates into CASSRTGGGTKQQYF.

The chain joins TRBV5-1 to TRBJ1-1; possibly TRBD1 for D (5 bases). The CDR3 spans 13 residues. Between the trimmed V and J ends, which lost 7 bases and 2 bases, there was a span of 12 bases. Germline CDR1 reads SGHRS; CDR2 reads YFSETQ. CDR3 DNA sequence: TGCGCCAGCGGAGGACATCAAAACACTGAAGCTTTCTTT. It is translated as CASGGHQNTEAFF.

The chain recombines TRBV6-5 with TRBJ1-1; the D gene is possibly TRBD1 (6 bases). This CDR3 is built from 15 residues. Trimming pared 0 bases from V and 4 bases from J, leaving 12 bases between. Germline V gene data show CDR1 as MNHEY and CDR2 as SVGAGI. CDR3 coding DNA: TGTGCCAGCAGTTACTCGGGGGGGCTCGGCACTGAAGCTTTCTTT. Its translation is CASSYSGGLGTEAFF.

The chain has TRBV7-2 and TRBJ1-4, with a tentative D call TRBD1 (5 bases). The CDR3 contains 15 residues. Looked up from germline, CDR1 is SGHTA and CDR2 is FQGNSA. V lost 2 bases and J 3 bases, leaving 10 bases between the germline ends. The CDR3 loop is CASSLRGRPNEKLFF. The CDR3 DNA reads TGTGCCAGCAGCTTAAGGGGCAGGCCTAATGAAAAACTGTTTTTT.

J is TRBJ1-5 and V is TRBV19; weak D call: TRBD1 (6 bases). The V end lost 5 bases, the J end lost 0 bases, and 14 bases lay between the germline ends. The CDR3 contains 16 residues. Germline values: CDR1 LNHDA, CDR2 SQIVND (reference sequence). CDR3 region: CASSVSRQVSNQPQHF. CDR3 bases: TGTGCCAGTAGTGTTTCCCGACAGGTTAGCAATCAGCCCCAGCATTTT.

The rearrangement joins TRBV29-1 to TRBJ1-2; tentative D call: TRBD1 (6 bases). Germline V CDR1 and CDR2: SQVTM, ANQGSEA. The CDR3 totals 13 residues. V dropped 8 bases and J dropped 2 bases, with 15 bases sitting between them. The CDR3 region has the DNA TGCAGCTCGAGCGGGGGGCCAAACTATGGCTACACCTTC. It yields the protein CSSSGGPNYGYTF.

The rearrangement uses TRBV30 and TRBJ1-5, with D possibly being TRBD1 (5 bases). Looked up from germline, CDR1 is GTSNPN and CDR2 is SVGIG (reference sequence). V gave up 6 bases and J gave up 4 bases, with 13 bases separating them. The CDR3 is made up of 13 amino acids. The CDR3 spells CACSGGDNQPQHF. CDR3 coding DNA: TGTGCCTGCTCTGGGGGGGATAATCAGCCCCAGCATTTT.